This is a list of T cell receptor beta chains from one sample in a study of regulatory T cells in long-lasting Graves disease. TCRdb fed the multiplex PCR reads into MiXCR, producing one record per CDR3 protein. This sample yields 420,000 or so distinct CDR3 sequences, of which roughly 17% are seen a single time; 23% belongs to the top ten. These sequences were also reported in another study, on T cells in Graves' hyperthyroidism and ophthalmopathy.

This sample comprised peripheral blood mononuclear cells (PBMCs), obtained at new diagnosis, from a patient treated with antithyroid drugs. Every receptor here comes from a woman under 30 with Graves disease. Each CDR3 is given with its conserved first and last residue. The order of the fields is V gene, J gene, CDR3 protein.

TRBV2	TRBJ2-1	CASTRTRGWNEQFF
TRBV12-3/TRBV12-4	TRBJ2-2	CASSSTGTGGTGELFF
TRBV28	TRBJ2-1	CASSLREGLAGYNEQFF
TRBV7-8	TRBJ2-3	CASSLDGPLDTQYF
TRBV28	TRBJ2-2	CASSSLGTGGHGELFF
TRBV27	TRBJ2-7	CASTTRGQPYEQYF
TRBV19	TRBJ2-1	CASSSTLEDNEQFF
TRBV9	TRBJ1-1	CASSVEGVSGMNTEAFF
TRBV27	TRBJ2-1	CASSLAEGYEQFF
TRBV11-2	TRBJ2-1	CASSSSRTGHNEQFF
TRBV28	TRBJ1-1	CASSLDSGSTEAFF
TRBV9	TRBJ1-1	CASSVEADRATEAFF
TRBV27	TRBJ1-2	CASSSDRVIGGYTF
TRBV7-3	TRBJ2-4	CASSPPLGGGENIQYF
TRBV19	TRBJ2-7	CASSGGQPGEQYF
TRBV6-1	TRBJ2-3	CASPPGLAGVTDTQYF
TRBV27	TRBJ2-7	CASSPRTTSYEQYF
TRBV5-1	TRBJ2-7	CASSLVTSYEQYF
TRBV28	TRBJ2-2	CASRKGLAGPGELFF
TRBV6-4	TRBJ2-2	CASSEVAGAIGELFF
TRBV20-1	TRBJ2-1	CSARDKGQIYNEQFF
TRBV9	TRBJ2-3	CASSVVAGRTDTQYF
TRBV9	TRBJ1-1	CASSQSGGGLGTEAFF
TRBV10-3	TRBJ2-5	CAITPDPLETQYF
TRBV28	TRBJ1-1	CASSFRNAEAFF
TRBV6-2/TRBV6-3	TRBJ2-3	CASSLALSGRARDTQYF
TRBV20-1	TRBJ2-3	CSARTGPKPSTDTQYF
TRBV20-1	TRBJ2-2	CSARAGRVGTGELFF
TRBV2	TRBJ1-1	CASSELKTRNTEAFF
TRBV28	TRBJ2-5	CASSPYQGETQYF
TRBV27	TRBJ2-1	CASSFLLAAQSSYNEQFF
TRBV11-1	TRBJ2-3	CASGVEPVTGGTQYF
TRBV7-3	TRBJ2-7	CASSLKGVTDEQYF
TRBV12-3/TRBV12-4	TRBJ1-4	CASSLRGQGDEKLFF
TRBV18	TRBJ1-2	CASSLRRLGWGPWNYGYTF
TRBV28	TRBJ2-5	CASRTPGQGMETQYF
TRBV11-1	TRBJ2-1	CASSLRPNTYNEQFF
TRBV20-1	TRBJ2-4	CSGKSGQGQNIQYF
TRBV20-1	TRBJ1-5	CSARDPQTRVNQPQHF
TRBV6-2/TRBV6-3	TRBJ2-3	CASSFSVAGAGTDTQYF
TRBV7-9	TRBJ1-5	CASSLWAGSLNQPQHF
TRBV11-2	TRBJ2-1	CASSWTGAGYNEQFF
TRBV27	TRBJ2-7	CASSSLGLAGTRSYEQYF
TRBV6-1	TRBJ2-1	CASREGLAGGEQFF
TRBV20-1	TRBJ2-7	CSASDTRSVAYEQYF
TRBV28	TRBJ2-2	CATRLAVTRDTGELFF
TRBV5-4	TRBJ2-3	CASSFQGSTDTQYF
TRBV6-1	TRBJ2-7	CASSEGATKDYEQYF